The next 21 T cell receptor beta chains were all read from a single sample in a study of T cells in Graves' hyperthyroidism and ophthalmopathy. Amplification targeted TCR beta CDR3 regions from RNA transcripts. With the HTBI primer set, the TCR CDR3 went through a first round of RT-PCR. TCRdb itself ran the multiplex PCR reads through MiXCR, one entry per CDR3 protein. Among 800,000 or so distinct CDR3 sequences listed, around 39% were seen once. Sequenced sample: blood. The source is a man aged 18 to 29 with Graves' hyperthyroidism.

This clonotype was seen a handful of times. The chain has TRBV19 and TRBJ2-7, with D uncertain. Germline V gene data show CDR1 as LNHDA and CDR2 as SQIVND (reference sequence). V was cut by 3 bases and J by 0 bases, with 12 bases left in between. The CDR3 sequence is 15 residues long. The CDR3, as DNA: TGTGCCAGTAGTATGTCCGGTTACCCCTCCTACGAGCAGTACTTC. Its protein is CASSMSGYPSYEQYF.

This sequence joins TRBV6-1 and TRBJ1-5, with 7 positions matching TRBD1. V shed 2 bases, J shed 2 bases, and the junction held 9 bases outside the gene matches. CDR3 size: 17 residues. Germline V gene lookup returns CDR1 MNHNS and CDR2 SASEGT. CDR3 amino acids: CASSELGGGVGNQPQHF. CDR3 sequence (DNA): TGTGCCAGCAGTGAATTAGGAGGGGGCGTAGGCAATCAGCCCCAGCATTTT.

The V gene is TRBV6-4, the J gene TRBJ2-7, with D perhaps TRBD1 (5 bases). The CDR3 is 14 amino acids. V shed 4 bases and J shed 5 bases, with 15 bases lying between them. The germline CDR1 and CDR2 sequences are MRHNA and SNTAGT. CDR3 sequence: CASSVAGEGDEQYF. The CDR3 DNA reads TGTGCCAGCAGTGTGGCAGGTGAAGGGGACGAGCAGTACTTC.

Remarks on this clonotype: With a much larger clone just one base away, this may be a read error. V is TRBV12-3 or TRBV12-4 and J is TRBJ1-1; D is perhaps TRBD1 (5 bases). This CDR3 contains 14 residues. The ends were cut back, 5 bases at V and 4 bases at J, with 14 bases in the middle. The CDR3 DNA sequence: TGTGCCAGCAGTAACGGGGGGGGATTCACTGAAGCTTTCTTT. Amino acids: CASSNGGGFTEAFF.

V gene TRBV25-1 combines with J gene TRBJ2-1; D possibly matches TRBD1 or TRBD2 (5 bases each). V lost 2 bases and J 6 bases, leaving 8 bases between the germline ends. CDR1 MGHDK and CDR2 SYGVNS come from the germline V gene. The CDR3 length is 13 residues. CDR3 protein: CASSEGGPNEQFF. In nucleotides, the CDR3 is TGTGCCAGCAGTGAAGGGGGACCCAATGAGCAGTTCTTC.

V usage is TRBV5-1 and J usage is TRBJ2-7, with a weak D call TRBD1 (5 bases). CDR1 and CDR2 (germline): SGHRS, YFSETQ. Trimming removed 0 bases from V and 5 bases from J, with 18 bases in between. The CDR3 covers 16 residues. DNA of the CDR3: TGCGCCAGCAGCTTGGAATTTGCTGGACAAGGCGACGAGCAGTACTTC. It encodes CASSLEFAGQGDEQYF.

This chain uses TRBV4-1 with TRBJ1-4; no clear D. Per the germline V gene, CDR1 is MGHRA and CDR2 is YSYEKL. The CDR3 loop spans 13 amino acids. Trimming pared 1 base from V and 8 bases from J, leaving 8 bases between. CDR3 protein: CASSQGPKEKLFF. The CDR3 nucleotides read TGCGCCAGCAGCCAAGGCCCGAAGGAAAAACTGTTTTTT.

This clonotype was recorded many times. The genes are TRBV7-8 and TRBJ2-2; D is unresolved. Germline V lookup: CDR1 SGHVS, CDR2 FQNEAQ. The length of the CDR3 is 14 residues. The V end lost 4 bases, the J end lost 2 bases, and 8 bases lay between the germline ends. The DNA of the CDR3 is TGTGCCAGCAGCTCGACTCTCAACACCGGGGAGCTGTTTTTT. Translation: CASSSTLNTGELFF.

The chain has TRBV9 and TRBJ2-7; D is uncertain. Germline V CDR1 and CDR2: SGDLS, YYNGEE. Trimming shortened V by 5 bases and J by 6 bases, and 15 bases separated the two germline ends. The CDR3 spans 13 residues. The CDR3 loop reads CASRNSPNGEQYF. The DNA of the CDR3 is TGTGCCAGCAGAAACTCGCCCAATGGCGAGCAGTACTTC.

Regarding this clonotype: This sequence may be a read error, since a much larger clone differs from it by one base. The J gene is TRBJ1-1, the V gene TRBV6-5; D may be TRBD1 (6 bases). The CDR3 is made up of 14 amino acids. Looked up from germline, CDR1 is MNHEY and CDR2 is SVGAGI. The V gene lost 6 bases and the J gene lost 4 bases, with 15 bases spanning the gap. This chain's CDR3 is CASSAGRGSTEAFF. CDR3 coding DNA: TGTGCCAGCAGCGCAGGGAGGGGGAGCACTGAAGCTTTCTTT.

This clonotype was recorded many times. The chain recombines TRBV9 with TRBJ2-5, with a weak D call TRBD2 (5 bases). Germline CDR1 is SGDLS and CDR2 is YYNGEE. CDR3 size: 15 residues. V shed 0 bases and J shed 5 bases, with 14 bases lying between them. DNA of the CDR3: TGTGCCAGCAGCGTAGAGGCGGGCAAGGTGGAGACCCAGTACTTC. Translated: CASSVEAGKVETQYF.

The chain couples TRBV25-1 to TRBJ2-7; 7 nucleotides line up with TRBD2. The trim removed 6 bases at V and 4 bases at J, leaving 18 bases unmatched. This CDR3 is built from 17 residues. Germline V gives CDR1 MGHDK, CDR2 SYGVNS. CDR3 bases: TGTGCCAGCAGCGTAGGGGTGGGCAGGTCGGGAGGTTACGAGCAGTACTTC. Protein sequence: CASSVGVGRSGGYEQYF.

The genes are TRBV19 and TRBJ1-1; D not certain. Germline CDR1 reads LNHDA; CDR2 reads SQIVND (reference sequence). This CDR3 region has 15 residues. The ends were cut back, 0 bases at V and 6 bases at J, with 14 bases in the middle. Written as DNA, the CDR3 is TGTGCCAGTAGTATAGACGAGTATTTGGTTCCTGAAGCTTTCTTT. Its translation: CASSIDEYLVPEAFF.

The chain combines TRBV14 with TRBJ2-7; D call uncertain. Germline V gene sequence: CDR1 SGHDN, CDR2 FVKESK. The CDR3 contains 13 residues. The germline V and J ends were trimmed by 0 bases and 5 bases, with 8 bases remaining between them. CDR3 protein: CASSQEMGHEQYF. CDR3 sequence (DNA): TGTGCCAGCAGCCAAGAGATGGGCCACGAGCAGTACTTC.

This clonotype was detected ten times or more. The V call is TRBV15, the J call TRBJ1-5; possibly TRBD1 for D (5 bases). Trimming cost V 0 bases and J 3 bases, with 9 bases left between them. This CDR3 region has 15 residues. The germline gives CDR1 LNHNV, CDR2 YYDKDF (reference sequence). The CDR3 sequence is CATSRDWGPNQPQHF. The CDR3 DNA reads TGTGCCACCAGCAGAGATTGGGGACCCAATCAGCCCCAGCATTTT.

V and J are TRBV6-2 or TRBV6-3 and TRBJ1-1; no reliable D call. In germline, CDR1 is MNHEY, CDR2 SVGEGT. There are 14 residues in the CDR3. V gave up 2 bases and J gave up 7 bases, with 14 bases separating them. The CDR3 nucleotides read TGTGCCAGCAGTTACGGCCCGACGGACCGTGAAGCTTTCTTT. This codes for CASSYGPTDREAFF.

A few counts support this clonotype. The genes are TRBV5-1 and TRBJ2-7; D is possibly TRBD2 (6 bases). The CDR3 runs to 17 residues. V lost 4 bases to trimming and J lost 3 bases, with 23 bases between them. Germline CDR1 is SGHRS and CDR2 is YFSETQ. Written as DNA, the CDR3 is TGCGCCAGCAGCGTACCAAAAGGAGTGCCGGGGGACTACGAGCAGTACTTC. Protein: CASSVPKGVPGDYEQYF.

This clonotype showed up many times. The chain carries TRBV7-9 and TRBJ2-7; TRBD1 is a possible D gene (6 bases). V shed 6 bases and J shed 1 base, with 10 bases lying between them. Germline V gene lookup returns CDR1 SEHNR and CDR2 FQNEAQ (reference sequence). The length of the CDR3 is 13 residues. The CDR3 sequence: CASRMTGSYEQYF. The CDR3 region has the DNA TGTGCCAGCAGAATGACAGGATCCTACGAGCAGTACTTC.

Turning to this clonotype: The conserved phenylalanine or tryptophan is not found at the CDR3 terminus, so this likely reflects a read error. The chain recombines TRBV20-1 with TRBJ1-1; D call uncertain. CDR1 DFQATT and CDR2 SNEGSKA come from the germline V gene (reference sequence). With 3 bases removed from V and 0 bases from J, the gap between germline ends came to 8 bases. CDR3 length: 13 amino acids. CDR3 sequence reads: CSASGQMNTEAFL. The CDR3 DNA reads TGCAGTGCTAGCGGCCAGATGAACACTGAAGCTTTCCTT.

This clonotype was detected ten times or more. This chain links TRBV5-1 with TRBJ1-1, with a tentative D call TRBD1 (6 bases). V was clipped by 4 bases and J by 1 base, with 11 bases between them. This CDR3 has 14 residues. The germline gives CDR1 SGHRS, CDR2 YFSETQ. This CDR3 reads CASSGAGANTEAFF. DNA of the CDR3: TGCGCCAGCAGCGGGGCAGGGGCGAACACTGAAGCTTTCTTT.

The chain combines TRBV6-6 with TRBJ1-6; the D gene is possibly TRBD1 (5 bases). Germline CDR1 is MNHNY and CDR2 is SVGAGI (reference sequence). The V end lost 0 bases, the J end lost 6 bases, and 9 bases lay between the germline ends. The CDR3 is made up of 15 amino acids. CDR3 amino acids: CASSYSTDTNSPLHF. The CDR3 DNA reads TGTGCCAGCAGTTACTCGACAGATACTAATTCACCCCTCCACTTT.